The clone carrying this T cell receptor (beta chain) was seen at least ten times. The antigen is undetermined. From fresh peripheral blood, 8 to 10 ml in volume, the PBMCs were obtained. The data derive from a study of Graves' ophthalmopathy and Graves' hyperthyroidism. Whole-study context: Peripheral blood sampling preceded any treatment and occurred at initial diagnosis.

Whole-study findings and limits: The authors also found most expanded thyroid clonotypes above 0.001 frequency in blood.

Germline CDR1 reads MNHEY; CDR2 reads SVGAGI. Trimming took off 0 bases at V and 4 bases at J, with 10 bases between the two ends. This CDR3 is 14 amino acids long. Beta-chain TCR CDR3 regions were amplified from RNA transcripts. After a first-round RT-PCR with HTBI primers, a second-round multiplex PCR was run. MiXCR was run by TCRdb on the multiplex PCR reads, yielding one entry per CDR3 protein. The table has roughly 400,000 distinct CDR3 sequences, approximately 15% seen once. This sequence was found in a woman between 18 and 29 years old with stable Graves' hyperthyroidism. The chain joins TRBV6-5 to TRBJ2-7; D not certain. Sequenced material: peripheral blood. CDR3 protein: CASSYSSVAYEQYF. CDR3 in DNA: TGTGCCAGCAGTTACTCCTCAGTAGCTTACGAGCAGTACTTC.